This T cell receptor (beta chain) came from a study of beta chain features in type 1 diabetes. The isolated RNA, all of it, was reverse transcribed, so expressed TCRB transcripts were what got sequenced. Only in-frame clones appear in the TCRdb table, and some are missing; sequencing was by immunoSEQ multiplex PCR. In the table there are 150,000 to 200,000 clones, approximately 7.9% of which are singletons. CDR3 length: 18 residues. This clone was detected a few times. Its antigen is undetermined. Findings and caveats of the study: Type 1 diabetes patients had moderately but significantly shorter TCRB CDR3s in all four CD4+ subsets.

Sequenced material: central memory CD4+ T cells from blood. This chain links TRBV21-1 with TRBJ1-2; the table's D gene call, TRBD1, was not cross checked with the DNA. TRBV21-1 is recorded as a pseudogene. This receptor was identified in a young man with type 1 diabetes. Written as DNA, the CDR3 is TGTGCCAGCAGCAAAGCGCTATCCGTTGGACGGGGACATCGTGGCTACACCTTC. Its protein product is CASSKALSVGRGHRGYTF.